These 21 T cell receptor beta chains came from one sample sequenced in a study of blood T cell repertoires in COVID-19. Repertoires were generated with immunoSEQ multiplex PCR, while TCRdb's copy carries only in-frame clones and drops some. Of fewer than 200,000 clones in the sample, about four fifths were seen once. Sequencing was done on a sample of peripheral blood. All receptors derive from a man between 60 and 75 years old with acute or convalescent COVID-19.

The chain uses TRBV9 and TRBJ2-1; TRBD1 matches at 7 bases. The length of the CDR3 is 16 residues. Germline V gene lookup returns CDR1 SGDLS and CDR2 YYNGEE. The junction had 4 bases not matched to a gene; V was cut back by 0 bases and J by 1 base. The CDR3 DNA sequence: TGTGCCAGCAGCGTAGGACAGGGTGATTCCTACAATGAGCAGTTCTTC. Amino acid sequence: CASSVGQGDSYNEQFF.

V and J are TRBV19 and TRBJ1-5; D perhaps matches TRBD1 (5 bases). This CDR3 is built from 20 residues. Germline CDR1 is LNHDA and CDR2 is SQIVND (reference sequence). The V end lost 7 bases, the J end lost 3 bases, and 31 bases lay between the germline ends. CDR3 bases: TGTGCCAGTACGGGGAGGACACAAGTTTACCTAAAAGCACACAATCAGCCCCAGCATTTT. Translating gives CASTGRTQVYLKAHNQPQHF.

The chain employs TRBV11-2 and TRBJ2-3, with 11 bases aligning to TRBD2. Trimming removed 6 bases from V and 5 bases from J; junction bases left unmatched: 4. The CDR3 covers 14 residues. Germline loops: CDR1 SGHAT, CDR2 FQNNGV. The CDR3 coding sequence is TGTGCCAGCAGGGGACTAGCGGACCGAGATACGCAGTATTTT. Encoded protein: CASRGLADRDTQYF.

The CDR3 nucleotides read TGTGCCAGCAGCAAATATCGCCGGGCAGGGTTTGGGTCACCCCTCCACTTT. It is translated as CASSKYRRAGFGSPLHF. The chain links TRBV21-1 to TRBJ1-6; the table gives TRBD1 as D, unverified against the DNA. TRBV21-1 counts as a pseudogene. This CDR3 spans 17 amino acids.

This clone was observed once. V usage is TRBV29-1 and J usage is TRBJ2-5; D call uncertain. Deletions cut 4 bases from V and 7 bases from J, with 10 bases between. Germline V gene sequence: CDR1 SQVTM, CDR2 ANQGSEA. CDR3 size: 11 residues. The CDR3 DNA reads TGCAGCGTTGGAGGCCGAGGGACCCAGTACTTC. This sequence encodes CSVGGRGTQYF.

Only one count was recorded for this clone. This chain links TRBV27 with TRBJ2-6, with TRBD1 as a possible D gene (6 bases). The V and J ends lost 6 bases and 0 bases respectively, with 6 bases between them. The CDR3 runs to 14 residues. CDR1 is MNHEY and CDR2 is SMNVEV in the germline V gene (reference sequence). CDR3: CASRDSSGANVLTF. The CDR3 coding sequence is TGTGCCAGCAGGGACAGCTCTGGGGCCAACGTCCTGACTTTC.

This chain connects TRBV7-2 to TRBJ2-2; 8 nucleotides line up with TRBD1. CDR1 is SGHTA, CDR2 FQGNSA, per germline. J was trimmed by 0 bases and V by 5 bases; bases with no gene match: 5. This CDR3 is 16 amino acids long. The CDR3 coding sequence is TGTGCCAGCAGCCACAGGACAGGGCCGAACACCGGGGAGCTGTTTTTT. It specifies CASSHRTGPNTGELFF.

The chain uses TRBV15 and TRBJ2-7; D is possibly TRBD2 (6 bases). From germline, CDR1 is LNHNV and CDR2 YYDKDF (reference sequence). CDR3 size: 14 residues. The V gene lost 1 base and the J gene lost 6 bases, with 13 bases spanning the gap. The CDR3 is CATSRGGELSEQYF. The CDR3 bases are TGTGCCACCAGCAGAGGGGGGGAGTTAAGCGAGCAGTACTTC. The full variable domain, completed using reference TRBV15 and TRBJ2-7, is DAMVIQNPRYQVTQFGKPVTLSCSQTLNHNVMYWYQQKSSQAPKLLFHYYDKDFNNEADTPDNFQSRRPNTSFCFLDIRSPGLGDTAMYLCATSRGGELSEQYFGPGTRLTVT.

CDR3 sequence (DNA): TGTGCCAGTCGGACTAGCGGATACGAGCAGTACTTC. It specifies CASRTSGYEQYF. This rearrangement joins TRBV6-5 to TRBJ2-7; TRBD2 agrees at 10 bases. J was trimmed by 4 bases and V by 9 bases; bases with no gene match: 3. The CDR3 is made up of 12 amino acids. Germline assignment: CDR1 MNHEY and CDR2 SVGAGI.

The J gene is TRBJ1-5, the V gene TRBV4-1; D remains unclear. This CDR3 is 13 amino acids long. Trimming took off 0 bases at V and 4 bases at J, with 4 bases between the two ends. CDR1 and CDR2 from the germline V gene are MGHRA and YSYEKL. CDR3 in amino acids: CASSQDYNQPQHF. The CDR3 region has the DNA TGCGCCAGCAGCCAAGATTATAATCAGCCCCAGCATTTT.

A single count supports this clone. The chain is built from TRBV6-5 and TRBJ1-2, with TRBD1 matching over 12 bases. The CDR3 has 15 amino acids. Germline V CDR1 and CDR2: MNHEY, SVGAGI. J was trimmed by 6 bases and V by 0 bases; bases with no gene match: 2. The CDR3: CASSYSGQGADGYTF. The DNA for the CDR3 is TGTGCCAGCAGTTACTCGGGACAGGGGGCGGATGGCTACACCTTC.

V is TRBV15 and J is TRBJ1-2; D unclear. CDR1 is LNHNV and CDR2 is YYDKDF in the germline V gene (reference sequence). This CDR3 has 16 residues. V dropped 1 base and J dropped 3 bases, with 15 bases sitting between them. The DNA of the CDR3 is TGTGCCACCAGCAGAGGGGTTACAGCCGGGGACTATGGCTACACCTTC. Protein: CATSRGVTAGDYGYTF.

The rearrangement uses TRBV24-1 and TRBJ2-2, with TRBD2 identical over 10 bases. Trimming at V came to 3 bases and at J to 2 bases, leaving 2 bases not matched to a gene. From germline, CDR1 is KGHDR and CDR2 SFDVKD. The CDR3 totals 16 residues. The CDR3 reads CATSDPSGSNTGELFF. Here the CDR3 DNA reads TGTGCCACCAGTGATCCTAGCGGGAGTAACACCGGGGAGCTGTTTTTT.

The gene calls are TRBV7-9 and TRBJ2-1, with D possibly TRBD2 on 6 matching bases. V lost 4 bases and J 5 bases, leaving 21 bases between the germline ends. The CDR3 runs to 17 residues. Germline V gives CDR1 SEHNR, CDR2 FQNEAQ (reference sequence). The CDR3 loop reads CASSSAVGGERDNEQFF. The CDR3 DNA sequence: TGTGCCAGCAGCTCCGCCGTGGGGGGAGAGCGAGACAATGAGCAGTTCTTC. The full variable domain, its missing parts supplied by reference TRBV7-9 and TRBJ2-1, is DTGVSQNPRHKITKRGQNVTFRCDPISEHNRLYWYRQTLGQGPEFLTYFQNEAQLEKSRLLSDRFSAERPKGSFSTLEIQRTEQGDSAMYLCASSSAVGGERDNEQFFGPGTRLTVL.

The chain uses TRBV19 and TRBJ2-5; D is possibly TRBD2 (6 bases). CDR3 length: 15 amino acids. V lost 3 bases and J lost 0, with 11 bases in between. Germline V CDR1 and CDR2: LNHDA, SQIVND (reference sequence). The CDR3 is CASSIGSGHQETQYF. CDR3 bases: TGTGCCAGTAGTATTGGTAGCGGACACCAAGAGACCCAGTACTTC.

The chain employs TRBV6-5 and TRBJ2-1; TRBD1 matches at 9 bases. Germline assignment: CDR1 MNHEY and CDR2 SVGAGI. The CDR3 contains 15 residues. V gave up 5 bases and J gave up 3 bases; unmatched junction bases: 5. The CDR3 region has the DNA TGTGCCAGCAGTCACAGGGGGCTCAACTACAATGAGCAGTTCTTC. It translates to CASSHRGLNYNEQFF.

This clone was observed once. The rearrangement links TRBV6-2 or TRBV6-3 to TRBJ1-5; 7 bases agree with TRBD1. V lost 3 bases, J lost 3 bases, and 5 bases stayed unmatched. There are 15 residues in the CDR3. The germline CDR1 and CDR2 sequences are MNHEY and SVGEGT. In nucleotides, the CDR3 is TGTGCCAGCAGTTATGGCAGGGGGTACAATCAGCCCCAGCATTTT. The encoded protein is CASSYGRGYNQPQHF.

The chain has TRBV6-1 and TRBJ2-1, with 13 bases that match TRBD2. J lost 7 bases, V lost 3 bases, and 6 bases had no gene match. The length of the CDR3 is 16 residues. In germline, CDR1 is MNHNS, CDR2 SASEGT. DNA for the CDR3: TGTGCCAGCAGTGACGTACTAGCGGGGGGGCGAAATGAGCAGTTCTTC. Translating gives CASSDVLAGGRNEQFF.

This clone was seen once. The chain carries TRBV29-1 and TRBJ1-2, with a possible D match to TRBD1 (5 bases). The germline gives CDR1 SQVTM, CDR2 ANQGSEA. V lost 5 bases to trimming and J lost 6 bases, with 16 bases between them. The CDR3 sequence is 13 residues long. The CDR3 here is CSVLQGFVNGYTF. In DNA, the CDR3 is TGCAGCGTTCTCCAGGGTTTTGTTAATGGCTACACCTTC.

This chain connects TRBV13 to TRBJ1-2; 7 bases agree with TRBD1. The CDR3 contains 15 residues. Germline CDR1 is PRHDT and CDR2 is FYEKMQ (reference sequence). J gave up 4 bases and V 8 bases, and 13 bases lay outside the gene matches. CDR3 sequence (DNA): TGTGCCAGCCAGTTAGGAGACAGGGACATCTATGGCTACACCTTC. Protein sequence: CASQLGDRDIYGYTF.

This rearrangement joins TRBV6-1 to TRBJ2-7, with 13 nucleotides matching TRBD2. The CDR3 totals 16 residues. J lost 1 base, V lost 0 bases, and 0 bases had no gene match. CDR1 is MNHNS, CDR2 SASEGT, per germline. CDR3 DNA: TGTGCCAGCAGTGAAGCGACTAGCGGGGGGTCCTACGAGCAGTACTTC. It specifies CASSEATSGGSYEQYF.